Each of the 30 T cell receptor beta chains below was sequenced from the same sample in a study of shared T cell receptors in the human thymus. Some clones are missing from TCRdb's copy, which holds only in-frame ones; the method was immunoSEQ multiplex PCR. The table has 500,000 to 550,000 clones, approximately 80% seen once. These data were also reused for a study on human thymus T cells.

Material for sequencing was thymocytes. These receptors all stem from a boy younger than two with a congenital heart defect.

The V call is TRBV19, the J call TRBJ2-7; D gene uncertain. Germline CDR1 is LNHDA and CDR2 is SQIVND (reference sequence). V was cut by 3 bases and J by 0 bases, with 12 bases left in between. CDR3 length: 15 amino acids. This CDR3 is CASSMRPDSSYEQYF. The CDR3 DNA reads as TGTGCCAGTAGTATGCGGCCGGATAGCTCCTACGAGCAGTACTTC.

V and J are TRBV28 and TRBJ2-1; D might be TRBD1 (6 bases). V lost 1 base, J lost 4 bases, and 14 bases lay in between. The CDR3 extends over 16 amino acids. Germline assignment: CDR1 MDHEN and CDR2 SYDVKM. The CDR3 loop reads CASSLLGQGPYNEQFF. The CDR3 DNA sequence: TGTGCCAGCAGTTTATTGGGGCAGGGGCCTTACAATGAGCAGTTCTTC.

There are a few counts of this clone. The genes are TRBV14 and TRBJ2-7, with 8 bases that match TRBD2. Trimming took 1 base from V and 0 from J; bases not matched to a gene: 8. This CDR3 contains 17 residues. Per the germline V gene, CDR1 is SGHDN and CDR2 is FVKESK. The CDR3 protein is CASSQGRASGPSYEQYF. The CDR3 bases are TGTGCCAGCAGCCAAGGCCGGGCTAGCGGGCCCTCCTACGAGCAGTACTTC.

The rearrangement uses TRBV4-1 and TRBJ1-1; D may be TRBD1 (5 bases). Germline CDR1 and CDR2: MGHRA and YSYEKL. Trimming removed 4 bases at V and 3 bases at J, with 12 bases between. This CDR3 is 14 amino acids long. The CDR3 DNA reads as TGCGCCAGCAGCCTAGCAGGGTACGACACTGAAGCTTTCTTT. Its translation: CASSLAGYDTEAFF.

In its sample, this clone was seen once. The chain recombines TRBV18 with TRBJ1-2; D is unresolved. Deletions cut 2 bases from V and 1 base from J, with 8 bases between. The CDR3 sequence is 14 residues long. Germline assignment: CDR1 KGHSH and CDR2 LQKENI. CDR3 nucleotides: TGTGCCAGCTCACCAGGGCAGGTTAACTATGGCTACACCTTC. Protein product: CASSPGQVNYGYTF.

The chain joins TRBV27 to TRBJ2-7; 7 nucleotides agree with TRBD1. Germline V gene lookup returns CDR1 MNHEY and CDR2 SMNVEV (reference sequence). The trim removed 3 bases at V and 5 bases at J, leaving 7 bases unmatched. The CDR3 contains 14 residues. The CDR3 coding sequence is TGTGCCAGCAGTTTTAAGGACAGGAGAGACGAGCAGTACTTC. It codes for CASSFKDRRDEQYF.

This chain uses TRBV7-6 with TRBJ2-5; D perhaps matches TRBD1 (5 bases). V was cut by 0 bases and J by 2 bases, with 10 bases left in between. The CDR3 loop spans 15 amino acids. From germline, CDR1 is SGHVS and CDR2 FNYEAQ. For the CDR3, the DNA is TGTGCCAGCAGCTTAGCGCCCCAGGGACAAGAGACCCAGTACTTC. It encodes CASSLAPQGQETQYF.

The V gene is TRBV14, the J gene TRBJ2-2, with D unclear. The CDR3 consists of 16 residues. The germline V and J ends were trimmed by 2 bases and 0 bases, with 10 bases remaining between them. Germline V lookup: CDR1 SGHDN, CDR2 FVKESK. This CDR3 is CASSQLFTANTGELFF. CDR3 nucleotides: TGTGCCAGCAGCCAACTTTTTACTGCGAACACCGGGGAGCTGTTTTTT.

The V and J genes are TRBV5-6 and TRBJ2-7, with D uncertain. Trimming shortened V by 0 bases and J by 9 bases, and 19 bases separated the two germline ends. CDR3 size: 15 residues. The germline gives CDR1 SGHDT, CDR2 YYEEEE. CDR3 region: CASSLAGDPRSWQYF. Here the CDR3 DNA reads TGTGCCAGCAGCTTGGCCGGAGATCCCCGCAGTTGGCAGTACTTC.

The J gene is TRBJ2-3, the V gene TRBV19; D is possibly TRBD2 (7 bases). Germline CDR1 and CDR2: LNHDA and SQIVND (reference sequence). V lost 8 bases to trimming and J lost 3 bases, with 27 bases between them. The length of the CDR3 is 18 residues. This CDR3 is CASVEDKGGASGTDTQYF. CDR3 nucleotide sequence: TGTGCCAGTGTCGAAGACAAAGGGGGGGCTAGCGGAACAGATACGCAGTATTTT.

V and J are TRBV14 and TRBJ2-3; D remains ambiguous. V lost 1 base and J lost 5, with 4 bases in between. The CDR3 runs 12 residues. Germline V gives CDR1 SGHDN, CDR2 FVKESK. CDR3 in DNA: TGTGCCAGCAGCCAAGGCGGAGATACGCAGTATTTT. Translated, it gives CASSQGGDTQYF.

The chain's CDR3 is CASSSRLSGNSYNEQFF. The CDR3 DNA is TGTGCCAGCAGCTCCCGACTGAGCGGGAACTCTTACAATGAGCAGTTCTTC. The chain has TRBV11-2 and TRBJ2-1, with TRBD2 identical over 7 bases. The CDR3 is 17 amino acids. The germline V gene encodes CDR1 SGHAT and CDR2 FQNNGV. V shed 4 bases and J 4 bases; nucleotides not matched to a gene: 13. The variable domain in full, with the rest retrieved from reference TRBV11-2 and TRBJ2-1, is EAGVAQSPRYKIIEKRQSVAFWCNPISGHATLYWYQQILGQGPKLLIQFQNNGVVDDSQLPKDRFSAERLKGVDSTLKIQPAKLEDSAVYLCASSSRLSGNSYNEQFFGPGTRLTVL.

CDR3 region: CASSSDREYLLFF. Written as DNA, the CDR3 is TGTGCCAGCAGTTCGGACAGGGAGTATCTCCTGTTCTTC. This sequence joins TRBV6-1 and TRBJ2-1; 8 positions agree with TRBD1. V shed 5 bases, J shed 15 bases, and the junction held 12 bases outside the gene matches. Germline CDR1 and CDR2: MNHNS and SASEGT. The length of the CDR3 is 13 residues.

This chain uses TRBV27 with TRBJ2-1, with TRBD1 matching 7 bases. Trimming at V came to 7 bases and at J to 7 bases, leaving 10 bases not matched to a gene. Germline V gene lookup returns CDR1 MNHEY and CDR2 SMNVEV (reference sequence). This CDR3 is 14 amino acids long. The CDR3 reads CASTLQGKRNEQFF. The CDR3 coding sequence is TGTGCCAGCACCCTACAGGGGAAGAGGAATGAGCAGTTCTTC.

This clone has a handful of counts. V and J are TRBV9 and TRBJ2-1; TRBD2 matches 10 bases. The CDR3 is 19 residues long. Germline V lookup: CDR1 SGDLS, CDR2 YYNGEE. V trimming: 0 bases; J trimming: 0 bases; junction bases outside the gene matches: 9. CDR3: CASSVVASGSPLSYNEQFF. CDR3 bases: TGTGCCAGCAGCGTAGTGGCTAGCGGGAGCCCACTCTCCTACAATGAGCAGTTCTTC.

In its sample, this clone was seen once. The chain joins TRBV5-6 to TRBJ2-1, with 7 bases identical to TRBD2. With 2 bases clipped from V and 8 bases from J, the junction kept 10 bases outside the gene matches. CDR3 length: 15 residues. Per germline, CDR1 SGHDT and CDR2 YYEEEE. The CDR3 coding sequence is TGTGCCAGCAGCTTCTGTAAGACTAGCCCCCATGAGCAGTTCTTC. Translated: CASSFCKTSPHEQFF.

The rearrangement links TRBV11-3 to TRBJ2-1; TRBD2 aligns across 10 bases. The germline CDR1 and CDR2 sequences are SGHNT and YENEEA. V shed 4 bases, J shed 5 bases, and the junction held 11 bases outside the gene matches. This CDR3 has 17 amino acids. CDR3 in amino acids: CASSSKRTSGMNNEQFF. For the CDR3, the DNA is TGTGCCAGCAGCTCCAAGCGGACTAGCGGAATGAACAATGAGCAGTTCTTC.

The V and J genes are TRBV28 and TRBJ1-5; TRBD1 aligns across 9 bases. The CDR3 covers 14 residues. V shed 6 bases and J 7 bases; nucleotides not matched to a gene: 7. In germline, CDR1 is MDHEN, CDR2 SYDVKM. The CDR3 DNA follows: TGTGCCAGCAGGATTACAGGGGGCCAACAGCCCCAGCATTTT. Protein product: CASRITGGQQPQHF.

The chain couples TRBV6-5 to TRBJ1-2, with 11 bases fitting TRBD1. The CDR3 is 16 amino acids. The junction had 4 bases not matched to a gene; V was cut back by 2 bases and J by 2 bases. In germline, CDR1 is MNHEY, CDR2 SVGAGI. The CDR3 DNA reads TGTGCCAGCAGTTACGCCGGGACAGGGGGAAACTATGGCTACACCTTC. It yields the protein CASSYAGTGGNYGYTF.

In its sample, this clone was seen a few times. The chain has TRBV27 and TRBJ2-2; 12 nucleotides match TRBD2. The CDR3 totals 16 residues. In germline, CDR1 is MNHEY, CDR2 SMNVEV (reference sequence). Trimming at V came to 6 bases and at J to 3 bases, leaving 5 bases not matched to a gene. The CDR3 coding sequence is TGTGCCAGCAGCCCCCTAGCGGGAGGGGACACCGGGGAGCTGTTTTTT. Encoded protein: CASSPLAGGDTGELFF.

CDR3 region: CASSLQGVTEAFF. The CDR3 bases are TGTGCCAGCAGCTTACAGGGAGTAACTGAAGCTTTCTTT. The chain carries TRBV5-5 and TRBJ1-1, with D tentatively TRBD1 (6 bases). Deletions cut 2 bases from V and 5 bases from J, with 10 bases between. The CDR3 covers 13 residues. Looked up from germline, CDR1 is SGHKS and CDR2 is YYEKEE (reference sequence).

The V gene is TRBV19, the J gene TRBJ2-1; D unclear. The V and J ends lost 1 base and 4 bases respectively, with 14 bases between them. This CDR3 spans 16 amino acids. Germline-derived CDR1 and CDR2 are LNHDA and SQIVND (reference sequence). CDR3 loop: CASSIVPRAAYNEQFF. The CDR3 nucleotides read TGTGCCAGTAGTATAGTCCCCCGCGCCGCTTACAATGAGCAGTTCTTC.

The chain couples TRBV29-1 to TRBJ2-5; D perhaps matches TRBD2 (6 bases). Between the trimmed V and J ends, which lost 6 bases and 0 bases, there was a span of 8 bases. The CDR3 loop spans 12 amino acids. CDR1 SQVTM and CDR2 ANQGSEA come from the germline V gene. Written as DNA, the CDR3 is TGCAGCGTCCCGGGGGACCAAGAGACCCAGTACTTC. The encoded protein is CSVPGDQETQYF. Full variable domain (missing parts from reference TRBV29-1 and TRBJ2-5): SAVISQKPSRDICQRGTSLTIQCQVDSQVTMMFWYRQQPGQSLTLIATANQGSEATYESGFVIDKFPISRPNLTFSTLTVSNMSPEDSSIYLCSVPGDQETQYFGPGTRLLVL.

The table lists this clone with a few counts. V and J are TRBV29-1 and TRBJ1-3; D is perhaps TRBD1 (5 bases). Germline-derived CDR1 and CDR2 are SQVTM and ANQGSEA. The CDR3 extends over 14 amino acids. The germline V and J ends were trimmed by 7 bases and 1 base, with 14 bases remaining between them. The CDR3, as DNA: TGCAGCGCCCCGGGGACTCTTTCTGGAAACACCATATATTTT. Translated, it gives CSAPGTLSGNTIYF.

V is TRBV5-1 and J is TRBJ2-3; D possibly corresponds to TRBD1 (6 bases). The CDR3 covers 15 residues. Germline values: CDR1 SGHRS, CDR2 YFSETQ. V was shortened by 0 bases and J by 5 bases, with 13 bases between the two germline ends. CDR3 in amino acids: CASSLVPGAEDTQYF. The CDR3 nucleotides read TGCGCCAGCAGCTTGGTTCCAGGGGCGGAAGATACGCAGTATTTT.

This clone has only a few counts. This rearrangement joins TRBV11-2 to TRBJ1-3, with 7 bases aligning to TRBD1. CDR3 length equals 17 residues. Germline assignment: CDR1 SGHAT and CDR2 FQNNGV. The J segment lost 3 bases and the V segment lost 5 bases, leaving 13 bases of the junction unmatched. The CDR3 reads CASSPRDQGVGGNTIYF. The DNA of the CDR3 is TGTGCCAGCAGCCCCCGCGATCAGGGGGTGGGTGGAAACACCATATATTTT.

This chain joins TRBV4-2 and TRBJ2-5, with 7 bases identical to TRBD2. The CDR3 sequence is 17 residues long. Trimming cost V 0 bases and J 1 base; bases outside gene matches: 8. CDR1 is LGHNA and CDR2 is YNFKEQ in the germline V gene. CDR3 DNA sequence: TGTGCCAGCAGCCAAGAGGAACCGGGAGGATCCCAAGAGACCCAGTACTTC. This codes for CASSQEEPGGSQETQYF.

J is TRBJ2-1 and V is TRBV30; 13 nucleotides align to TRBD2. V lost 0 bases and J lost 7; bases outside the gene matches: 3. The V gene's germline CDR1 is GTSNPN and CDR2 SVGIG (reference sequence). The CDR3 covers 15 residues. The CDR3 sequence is CAWSVTSGRENEQFF. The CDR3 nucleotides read TGTGCCTGGAGTGTAACTAGCGGGAGGGAAAATGAGCAGTTCTTC.

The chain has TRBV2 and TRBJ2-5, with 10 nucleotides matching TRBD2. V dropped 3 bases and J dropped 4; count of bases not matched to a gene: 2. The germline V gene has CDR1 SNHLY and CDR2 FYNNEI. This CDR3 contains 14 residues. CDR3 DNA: TGTGCCAGCAGTGAGGCTAGCGGGAGAGAGACCCAGTACTTC. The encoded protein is CASSEASGRETQYF.

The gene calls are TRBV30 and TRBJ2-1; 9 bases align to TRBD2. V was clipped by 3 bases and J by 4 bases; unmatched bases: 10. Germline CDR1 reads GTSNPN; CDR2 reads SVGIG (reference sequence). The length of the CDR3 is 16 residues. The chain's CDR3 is CAWRDKRLAVYNEQFF. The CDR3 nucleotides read TGTGCCTGGAGGGACAAACGACTAGCGGTATACAATGAGCAGTTCTTC. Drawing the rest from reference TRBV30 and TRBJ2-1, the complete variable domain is SQTIHQWPATLVQPVGSPLSLECTVEGTSNPNLYWYRQAAGRGLQLLFYSVGIGQISSEVPQNLSASRPQDRQFILSSKKLLLSDSGFYLCAWRDKRLAVYNEQFFGPGTRLTVL.